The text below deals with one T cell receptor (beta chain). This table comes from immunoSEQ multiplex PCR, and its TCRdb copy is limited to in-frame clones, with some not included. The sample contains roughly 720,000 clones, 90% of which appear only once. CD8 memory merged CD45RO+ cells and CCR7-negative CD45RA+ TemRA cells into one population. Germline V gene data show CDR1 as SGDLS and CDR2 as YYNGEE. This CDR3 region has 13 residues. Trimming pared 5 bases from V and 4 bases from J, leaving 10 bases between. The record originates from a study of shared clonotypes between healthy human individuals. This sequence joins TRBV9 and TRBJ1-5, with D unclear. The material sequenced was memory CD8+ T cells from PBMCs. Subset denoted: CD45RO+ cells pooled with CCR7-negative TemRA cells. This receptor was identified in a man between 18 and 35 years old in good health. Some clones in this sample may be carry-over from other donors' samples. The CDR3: CASSEDGNQPQHF. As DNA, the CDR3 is TGTGCCAGCAGTGAGGACGGGAATCAGCCCCAGCATTTT.